This entry concerns a single T cell receptor beta chain. The antigen is undetermined. This specimen belongs to a study of T cells in Graves' hyperthyroidism and ophthalmopathy. The study, taken as a whole, reports: Peripheral blood also featured most of the thyroid clonotypes expanded above 0.001.

Germline V gives CDR1 DFQATT, CDR2 SNEGSKA (reference sequence). Trimming took 7 bases from V and 4 from J, leaving 19 bases between them. This CDR3 region has 15 residues. Graves' hyperthyroidism was deemed stable given no ophthalmopathy progression within 18 months. In patients aged 18 to 65, hyperthyroidism was newly diagnosed, with duration under 2 months. Researchers took RNA transcripts and amplified the TCR beta CDR3 regions from them. The TCR CDR3 was amplified in a first-round RT-PCR using the HTBI primer set. TCRdb redid the calling of the multiplex PCR reads with MiXCR, one entry per CDR3 protein. The sample has approximately 600,000 distinct CDR3 sequences, roughly 17% seen once; the top ten hold over 3.5%.

The TCR was taken from a woman aged 30 to 39 with Graves' hyperthyroidism. This rearrangement joins TRBV20-1 to TRBJ1-4; D perhaps matches TRBD1 (6 bases). What was sequenced was blood. This CDR3 reads CSGSQGSRGNEKLFF. The CDR3 region has the DNA TGCAGTGGGAGTCAGGGGTCCAGGGGTAATGAAAAACTGTTTTTT.